Described below is a single T cell receptor beta chain sequence and its context. The sample comes from a study of blood T cell repertoires in COVID-19. The protocol was immunoSEQ multiplex PCR, while the TCRdb copy is restricted to in-frame clones and leaves out a portion. The sample lists fewer than 350,000 clones, roughly 89% occurring once. Germline loops: CDR1 SGDLS, CDR2 YYNGEE. With V trimmed by 2 bases and J by 14 bases, 9 bases remained unmatched. The CDR3 runs to 12 residues. What was sequenced was PBMCs or T cells enriched from blood (not recorded which). This chain connects TRBV9 to TRBJ1-1, with 7 bases lining up with TRBD1. The clonotype originates from a man aged 55-75 years who had recovered from COVID-19. CDR3 region: CASSVDGTEPFF. CDR3 coding DNA: TGTGCCAGCAGCGTCGACGGGACAGAGCCCTTCTTT.